The TCR beta chain described here comes from a study of blood T cell repertoires in COVID-19. This clone was observed once. As originally analysed: The assay estimated nucleated cells by amplifying reference gene primers. Profiled with immunoSEQ multiplex PCR; TCRdb holds only in-frame clones, not every one. V and J calls and clone size are given by that table; D and trimming were obtained from the DNA. The repertoire has some 150,000 clones, more than 80% of them found once; the top ten carry roughly 8%. The source of this sequence is a human donor with acute or convalescent COVID-19. The donor label of this sample is uncertain. The sample taken for sequencing was peripheral blood.

DNA of the CDR3: TGTGCCATCAGTGGTGGCAGAACCTCTGGGGCCAACGTCCTGACTTTC. Translation: CAISGGRTSGANVLTF. The J gene is TRBJ2-6, the V gene TRBV10-3; D call uncertain. Germline-derived CDR1 and CDR2 are ENHRY and SYGVKD. V lost 4 bases to trimming and J lost 0 bases, with 10 bases between them. The CDR3 extends over 16 amino acids.